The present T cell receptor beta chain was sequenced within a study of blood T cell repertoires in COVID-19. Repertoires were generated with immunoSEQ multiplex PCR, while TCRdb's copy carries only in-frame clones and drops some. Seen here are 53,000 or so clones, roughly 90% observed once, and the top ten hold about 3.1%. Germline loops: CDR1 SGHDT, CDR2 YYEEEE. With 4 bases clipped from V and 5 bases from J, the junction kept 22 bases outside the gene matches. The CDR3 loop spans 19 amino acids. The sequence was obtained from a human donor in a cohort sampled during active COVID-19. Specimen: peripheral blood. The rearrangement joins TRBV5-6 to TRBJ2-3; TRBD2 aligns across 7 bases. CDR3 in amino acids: CASSLKRGRMRTNRDTQYF. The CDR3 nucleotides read TGTGCCAGCAGCCTAAAGCGGGGTAGAATGCGAACGAATAGAGATACGCAGTATTTT.